The TCR beta chain described here comes from a study of tumor and adjacent non-tumor tissue in lung cancer. The template was RNA from unsorted bulk tissue. A remark on this clonotype: Its antigen is not known.

The CDR3 contains 12 residues. The germline CDR1 and CDR2 sequences are MNHEY and SVGEGT. Trimming removed 6 bases from V and 8 bases from J, with 11 bases in between. Findings of the study overall: Shorter survival was associated with higher TCR diversity in tumors. In normal lung, the top 100 clones were significantly more dominant than in tumor. Compared with tumor, normal lung showed significantly lower TCR diversity.

TCRbeta libraries were built with three rounds of nested PCR, modified from ARM-PCR. TCRdb analysed the multiplex PCR reads with MiXCR anew, one entry per CDR3 protein. The table lists 75,000 to 100,000 distinct CDR3 sequences, 67% of them singletons. The genes are TRBV6-2 or TRBV6-3 and TRBJ2-1; D not resolved. The sample was lung tumor tissue. This TCR was recovered from a man aged 60-69 years with non-small cell lung cancer. CDR3 amino acids: CASSGEVDEQFF. The CDR3 coding sequence is TGTGCCAGCAGCGGCGAGGTGGATGAGCAGTTCTTC.